The 8 T cell receptor beta chains listed next were all sequenced from one sample in a study of blood T cell repertoires in COVID-19. Generated by immunoSEQ multiplex PCR, the TCRdb table keeps only in-frame clones and is missing some. The table lists 35,000 to 45,000 clones, 75% to 90% of them singletons, with around 0.4% in the top ten. The specimen was peripheral blood. These receptors were taken from a human donor in a cohort sampled during active COVID-19.

CDR3 amino acids: CASSRLGLAGYTNEQFF. The CDR3, as DNA: TGTGCCAGCAGCCGACTAGGACTAGCGGGGTATACTAATGAGCAGTTCTTC. The chain links TRBV6-6 to TRBJ2-1; 12 positions match TRBD2. The germline CDR1 and CDR2 sequences are MNHNY and SVGAGI (reference sequence). Unmatched junction bases numbered 13, after V lost 6 bases and J lost 7 bases. CDR3 length equals 17 residues.

The chain joins TRBV6-5 to TRBJ1-1, with D possibly matching TRBD1 (5 bases). This CDR3 has 13 residues. V was clipped by 7 bases and J by 1 base, with 10 bases between them. The germline CDR1 and CDR2 sequences are MNHEY and SVGAGI. The CDR3 reads CASNRPENTEAFF. The CDR3 coding sequence is TGTGCCAGCAACAGGCCAGAGAACACTGAAGCTTTCTTT.

The chain is built from TRBV20-1 and TRBJ1-2; D is ambiguous. CDR1 DFQATT and CDR2 SNEGSKA come from the germline V gene (reference sequence). The CDR3 sequence is 11 residues long. The ends were cut back, 3 bases at V and 8 bases at J, with 10 bases in the middle. The CDR3 nucleotides are TGCAGTGCTAGGACCTACGGGGGCTACACCTTC. Encoded protein: CSARTYGGYTF.

V gene TRBV18 combines with J gene TRBJ2-7; D is unresolved. Germline V CDR1 and CDR2: KGHSH, LQKENI. The V and J ends lost 3 bases and 5 bases respectively, with 11 bases between them. CDR3 size: 13 residues. The DNA for the CDR3 is TGTGCCAGCTCACCTATCCTTGGCCACGAGCAGTACTTC. Protein: CASSPILGHEQYF.

The chain is built from TRBV5-1 and TRBJ2-7; TRBD1 might be the D (5 bases). CDR1 is SGHRS and CDR2 is YFSETQ in the germline V gene. The length of the CDR3 is 15 residues. V was clipped by 0 bases and J by 3 bases, with 13 bases between them. In DNA, the CDR3 is TGCGCCAGCAGCTTGGGGGCAGGGCTGAGCTACGAGCAGTACTTC. Protein sequence: CASSLGAGLSYEQYF.

The gene calls are TRBV2 and TRBJ1-5; D gene uncertain. The CDR3 sequence is 14 residues long. The germline gives CDR1 SNHLY, CDR2 FYNNEI. V lost 7 bases and J lost 0, with 10 bases in between. The CDR3 bases are TGTGCCAGCACCCTAGACTATAGCAATCAGCCCCAGCATTTT. Translated, it gives CASTLDYSNQPQHF.

V and J are TRBV18 and TRBJ2-7; D not resolved. This CDR3 is 14 amino acids long. The V and J ends lost 3 bases and 0 bases respectively, with 9 bases between them. Germline V gene lookup returns CDR1 KGHSH and CDR2 LQKENI. DNA for the CDR3: TGTGCCAGCTCACCTATGACAAGCTCCTACGAGCAGTACTTC. It is translated as CASSPMTSSYEQYF.

This clone was picked up a small number of times. The V and J genes are TRBV6-6 and TRBJ2-7; D unclear. Germline CDR1 MNHNY, CDR2 SVGAGI (reference sequence). The CDR3 extends over 13 amino acids. Trimming shortened V by 1 base and J by 3 bases, and 7 bases separated the two germline ends. CDR3 loop: CASSYYRVYEQYF. As DNA, the CDR3 is TGTGCCAGCAGTTACTATCGTGTCTACGAGCAGTACTTC.